This T cell receptor beta chain was captured by sequencing in a study of OX40 agonist ivuxolimab in advanced cancers. About the investigation overall: Ivuxolimab was a fully human IgG2 agonistic monoclonal antibody targeting the costimulatory receptor OX40 (CD134). Intravenous ivuxolimab was administered to patients every 2 weeks at six dose levels: 0.01, 0.1, 0.3, 1.5, 3 and 10 mg/kg. Among the approximately 50 dose-escalation patients, about 20 had hepatocellular carcinoma, about 15 melanoma, 9 renal cell carcinoma and 9 head and neck cancer. In the dose-escalation cohort, more than 75% of patients were male, and the mean age was roughly 60 years, with a range of roughly 20 to 79. Patients were allowed to have had prior anti-PD-1, anti-PD-L1 or anti-CTLA-4 therapy, and around 40% of the dose-escalation patients had previously received checkpoint inhibitors. Three dose-escalation patients achieved partial responses, one with hepatocellular carcinoma and two with cutaneous melanoma. The purpose of peripheral TCRbeta sequencing was to test whether ivuxolimab changed TCR sequence diversity and led to clonal T-cell expansion. The paper covers the monotherapy dose-escalation part of the phase I ivuxolimab trial, which included N of about 51 patients. On the study overall, not on this receptor specifically: After ivuxolimab, more expanded clones were found on average in CD8+ T cells than in CD4+ T cells. Antigen specificity was not determined for the clonally expanded peripheral T cells. In the 0.1-3.0 mg/kg groups, partial responders were among the patients with the lowest normalized peripheral clonal expansion, particularly in CD8+ T cells. Clonal expansion of both CD4+ and CD8+ blood T cells was observed from baseline to week 6 at doses 0.1 to 3.0 mg/kg. Low levels of normalized T-cell clonal expansion were also seen in some patients who did not respond.

The trial excluded patients who had a history of autoimmune disease or were on systemic immunosuppression. In every dose cohort, peripheral blood was drawn for TCR sequencing at baseline, cycle 4 day 1, and cycle 7 day 1. Samples were obtained from an open-label, multicenter, first-in-human phase I dose-escalation trial of ivuxolimab. The trial enrolled adults with locally advanced or metastatic head and neck squamous cell, hepatocellular, melanoma or renal cell carcinoma. Before TCR sequencing, CD4+ T cells and CD8+ T cells from peripheral blood were sorted into separate populations. To sequence the TCRbeta CDR3 region, genomic DNA was isolated from the sorted cells. The immunoSEQ Assay was used for sequencing of TCRbeta CDR3 regions. TCRdb re-hosts the immuneACCESS table, in-frame sequences only. Its copies lack some clones; in the studies checked, an unresolved V gene accounts for under half of them, and the cause for the rest is not known. The sample table records around 57,000 clones; 70% to 85% of these occur just once. Of the sample, roughly 2.4% falls within the top ten clones.

As for this clone: Its antigen is currently not known. There are no base qualities to consult, and no much larger clone falls within one base.

The starting material was CD4+ or CD8+ T cells sorted from blood, obtained in a trial of the OX40 agonist ivuxolimab. The sequence was collected from an adult with an advanced solid tumor such as melanoma, head and neck, liver or kidney cancer.

The sequence in DNA is TGTGCCAGTAGTACCAGGGGTTATAATTCACCCCTCCACTTT. This yields the protein CASSTRGYNSPLHF. The receptor chain draws on TRBV19 and TRBJ1-6; TRBD1 could be the D gene, as 6 bases match. Trimming removed 4 bases from V and 4 bases from J, leaving 8 bases between the germline ends. From the cysteine up to the phenylalanine, the CDR3 has a length of 14 residues. Of all the DNA, just the CDR3 is kept, 42 bases in frame from base 1. Taken from the germline V gene (reference sequence), the CDR1 and CDR2 loops are LNHDA and SQIVND.